This T cell receptor (beta chain) is drawn from a study of T cells in localized non-small cell lung cancer. Sequencing used immunoSEQ multiplex PCR; TCRdb keeps in-frame clones, though not all of them. In the table there are about 1,500 clones, about 20% of which are singletons. CDR3 length equals 14 residues. Germline CDR1 reads LNHDA; CDR2 reads SQIVND (reference sequence). The V end was cut by 3 bases, the J end by 4 bases, with 12 bases between. The starting material was lung tumor tissue, obtained before any cancer treatment. This TCR was sampled from a male donor aged 60 or over with stage I lung adenocarcinoma. The rearrangement uses TRBV19 and TRBJ1-2, with a tentative D call TRBD1 (6 bases). This chain's CDR3 is CASSIDRRSYGYTF. CDR3 DNA sequence: TGTGCCAGTAGTATCGACAGGCGGAGCTATGGCTACACCTTC.